The 32 T cell receptor beta chains reported below all come from one sample, sequenced in a study of a mutant IDH1 vaccine in newly diagnosed glioma. What these receptors recognize is not known. The data were produced by immunoSEQ multiplex PCR, yet TCRdb's version contains in-frame clones alone and is incomplete. Altogether 20,000 to 30,000 clones are present, about 78% being singletons, with the ten largest covering 8.5% to 9.5%. Time point denoted: week 11, during vaccination. The content of each vaccine dose was 300 ug of mutant IDH1 20-mer peptide, and topical imiquimod accompanied it. This sample comprised PBMCs, obtained from a glioma patient whose treatment included an IDH1 peptide vaccine. The receptors originated from a young woman with glioma.

This chain links TRBV5-5 with TRBJ1-2; D gene unclear. The CDR3 spans 12 residues. Germline-derived CDR1 and CDR2 are SGHKS and YYEKEE (reference sequence). Trimming cost V 0 bases and J 6 bases, with 6 bases left between them. The DNA of the CDR3 is TGTGCCAGCAGCTTGGTCGGGAATGGCTACACCTTC. This translates into CASSLVGNGYTF.

CDR3 nucleotide sequence: TGTGCCAGCAGCTTGTTCAGGTCACTGAACACCGGGGAGCTGTTTTTT. Encoded protein: CASSLFRSLNTGELFF. This chain connects TRBV5-8 to TRBJ2-2; D unclear. This CDR3 spans 16 amino acids. Germline V lookup: CDR1 SGHTS, CDR2 YDEGEE. V lost 1 base and J lost 1, with 11 bases in between.

The chain links TRBV19 to TRBJ1-1; a possible D gene is TRBD1 (5 bases). CDR1 and CDR2 (germline): LNHDA, SQIVND (reference sequence). Trimming took off 11 bases at V and 4 bases at J, with 17 bases between the two ends. This CDR3 comprises 13 residues. CDR3 sequence: CAVGMVGGTEAFF. CDR3 DNA: TGTGCCGTGGGGATGGTGGGGGGCACTGAAGCTTTCTTT.

The chain combines TRBV11-3 with TRBJ2-2, with D hard to call. This CDR3 is 13 amino acids long. Germline-derived CDR1 and CDR2 are SGHNT and YENEEA. Deletions cut 5 bases from V and 6 bases from J, with 10 bases between. CDR3 residues: CASSARPPGELFF. The CDR3 DNA reads as TGTGCCAGCAGCGCTCGTCCGCCCGGGGAGCTGTTTTTT.

This clone was observed a handful of times. V gene TRBV30 combines with J gene TRBJ1-5; no clear D. V gave up 3 bases and J gave up 0 bases, with 6 bases separating them. CDR3 size: 13 residues. Per germline, CDR1 GTSNPN and CDR2 SVGIG (reference sequence). The CDR3 DNA sequence: TGTGCCTGGAGCGTTGATAGCAATCAGCCCCAGCATTTT. Translated: CAWSVDSNQPQHF.

This clone is deemed medium-sized (0.01 to 0.1%). V usage is TRBV9 and J usage is TRBJ2-5, with D possibly being TRBD2 (6 bases). The CDR3 loop spans 14 amino acids. V was pared by 4 bases and J by 0 bases, with 10 bases between. The germline CDR1 and CDR2 sequences are SGDLS and YYNGEE. CDR3 region: CASSYRDYQETQYF. In DNA form, the CDR3 reads TGTGCCAGCAGCTACCGGGACTACCAAGAGACCCAGTACTTC.

The rearrangement uses TRBV6-1 and TRBJ2-5; 7 bases are a match to TRBD1. This CDR3 region has 13 residues. With 6 bases clipped from V and 2 bases from J, the junction kept 3 bases outside the gene matches. Germline loops: CDR1 MNHNS, CDR2 SASEGT. For the CDR3, the DNA is TGTGCCAGCAGAGGGACAGCACAAGAGACCCAGTACTTC. It specifies CASRGTAQETQYF.

The gene calls are TRBV18 and TRBJ2-5; maybe TRBD1 (5 bases). In germline, CDR1 is KGHSH, CDR2 LQKENI. There are 13 residues in the CDR3. Trimming took 0 bases from V and 5 from J, leaving 7 bases between them. The chain's CDR3 is CASSPPGVETQYF. The CDR3 DNA reads TGTGCCAGCTCACCACCAGGGGTGGAGACCCAGTACTTC.

V and J are TRBV5-1 and TRBJ2-1, with no clear D. CDR1 and CDR2 from the germline V gene are SGHRS and YFSETQ. The length of the CDR3 is 15 residues. Trimming stripped 2 bases from V and 4 bases from J, with 13 bases between. The chain's CDR3 is CASSFRRASYNEQFF. For the CDR3, the DNA is TGCGCCAGCAGCTTTAGACGGGCCAGTTACAATGAGCAGTTCTTC.

The V call is TRBV4-1, the J call TRBJ2-7; weak D call: TRBD1 (5 bases). Germline V gives CDR1 MGHRA, CDR2 YSYEKL. Trimming took 1 base from V and 2 from J, leaving 12 bases between them. This CDR3 is 15 amino acids long. CDR3 coding DNA: TGCGCCAGCAGCCAAGCAGGGTCTCAGACCTACGAGCAGTACTTC. Encoded protein: CASSQAGSQTYEQYF.

The chain recombines TRBV6-6 with TRBJ1-3; 7 positions match TRBD1. In germline, CDR1 is MNHNY, CDR2 SVGAGI (reference sequence). The CDR3 contains 16 residues. With 5 bases clipped from V and 0 bases from J, the junction kept 7 bases outside the gene matches. CDR3 in amino acids: CASSLGTVNSGNTIYF. The CDR3 DNA sequence: TGTGCCAGCAGTCTCGGGACAGTCAACTCTGGAAACACCATATATTTT.

The DNA of the CDR3 is TGTGCCAGCAGCTCCATCAGCGGGAGGTTTACAGATACGCAGTATTTT. Encoded protein: CASSSISGRFTDTQYF. The chain employs TRBV7-2 and TRBJ2-3; 9 bases are shared with TRBD2. Germline values: CDR1 SGHTA, CDR2 FQGNSA. With V trimmed by 4 bases and J by 3 bases, 8 bases remained unmatched. CDR3 length equals 16 residues. Full variable domain (remainder filled in from reference TRBV7-2 and TRBJ2-3): GAGVSQSPSNKVTEKGKDVELRCDPISGHTALYWYRQSLGQGLEFLIYFQGNSAPDKSGLPSDRFSAERTGGSVSTLTIQRTQQEDSAVYLCASSSISGRFTDTQYFGPGTRLTVL.

The chain links TRBV5-4 to TRBJ2-7, with TRBD2 identical over 9 bases. The CDR3 covers 14 residues. Per the germline V gene, CDR1 is SGHNT and CDR2 is YYREEE (reference sequence). Trimming removed 0 bases from V and 6 bases from J; junction bases left unmatched: 4. The CDR3 loop is CASSLGGTSLEQYF. The CDR3 region has the DNA TGTGCCAGCAGCTTGGGTGGGACTAGCCTCGAGCAGTACTTC.

CDR3 in DNA: TGTGCCAGCAGCGTGCAATCCACCAGCACAGATACGCAGTATTTT. It translates to CASSVQSTSTDTQYF. The chain joins TRBV9 to TRBJ2-3; D uncertain. Germline-derived CDR1 and CDR2 are SGDLS and YYNGEE. The CDR3 is 15 residues long. V dropped 2 bases and J dropped 0 bases, with 10 bases sitting between them.

The genes are TRBV9 and TRBJ2-1; D remains ambiguous. Trimming left V 0 bases short and J 9 bases short, with 16 bases between. This CDR3 spans 15 amino acids. CDR1 is SGDLS, CDR2 YYNGEE, per germline. The CDR3 protein is CASSVGNGLLSEQFF. The CDR3 bases are TGTGCCAGCAGCGTAGGGAATGGCCTTTTAAGTGAGCAGTTCTTC.

The rearrangement joins TRBV7-8 to TRBJ1-2, with TRBD1 matching over 8 bases. The V and J ends lost 5 bases and 2 bases, in that order; junction bases with no gene match: 4. This CDR3 contains 14 residues. Germline CDR1 reads SGHVS; CDR2 reads FQNEAQ. The CDR3, as DNA: TGTGCCAGCAGCCCAGGACAGGGAAACTATGGCTACACCTTC. Protein: CASSPGQGNYGYTF.

The chain couples TRBV6-5 to TRBJ1-1; D ambiguous. This CDR3 region has 13 residues. The germline V and J ends were trimmed by 5 bases and 1 base, with 8 bases remaining between them. CDR1 and CDR2 (germline): MNHEY, SVGAGI. The CDR3 DNA is TGTGCCAGCAGTCTCCGGGAGAACACTGAAGCTTTCTTT. Its protein is CASSLRENTEAFF.

The chain joins TRBV6-5 to TRBJ1-5; TRBD1 aligns across 12 bases. The CDR3 has 15 residues. V lost 6 bases and J lost 6; bases outside the gene matches: 6. Germline V gene data show CDR1 as MNHEY and CDR2 as SVGAGI. CDR3 loop: CASSLGQGASQPQHF. CDR3 in DNA: TGTGCCAGCAGCCTGGGACAGGGGGCGAGTCAGCCCCAGCATTTT.

The chain recombines TRBV19 with TRBJ2-5; the D call may be TRBD1 or TRBD2 (5 bases each). Trimming removed 5 bases at V and 5 bases at J, with 18 bases between. The CDR3 loop spans 15 amino acids. From germline, CDR1 is LNHDA and CDR2 SQIVND (reference sequence). The CDR3 region has the DNA TGTGCCAGTAGTCCCGGGACGGCCTTGGCGGAGACCCAGTACTTC. This encodes CASSPGTALAETQYF. Drawing the rest from reference TRBV19 and TRBJ2-5, the complete variable domain is DGGITQSPKYLFRKEGQNVTLSCEQNLNHDAMYWYRQDPGQGLRLIYYSQIVNDFQKGDIAEGYSVSREKKESFPLTVTSAQKNPTAFYLCASSPGTALAETQYFGPGTRLLVL.

In its sample, this clone was seen a few times. J is TRBJ2-6 and V is TRBV5-1; D is ambiguous. The CDR3 totals 15 residues. V was shortened by 1 base and J by 0 bases, with 5 bases between the two germline ends. Germline assignment: CDR1 SGHRS and CDR2 YFSETQ. The CDR3 DNA reads as TGCGCCAGCAGCTTGCATTCCTCTGGGGCCAACGTCCTGACTTTC. Amino acids: CASSLHSSGANVLTF.

This clone was detected only a few times. The rearrangement links TRBV28 to TRBJ1-5; D is uncertain. CDR1 MDHEN and CDR2 SYDVKM come from the germline V gene. The V gene lost 3 bases and the J gene lost 5 bases, with 5 bases spanning the gap. The CDR3 spans 12 residues. DNA for the CDR3: TGTGCCAGCAGTTTGAGTTATCAGCCCCAGCATTTT. Encoded protein: CASSLSYQPQHF. Full variable domain (rest looked up from reference TRBV28 and TRBJ1-5): DVKVTQSSRYLVKRTGEKVFLECVQDMDHENMFWYRQDPGLGLRLIYFSYDVKMKEKGDIPEGYSVSREKKERFSLILESASTNQTSMYLCASSLSYQPQHFGDGTRLSIL.

In its sample, this clone was seen a few times. The J gene is TRBJ1-5, the V gene TRBV2, with D possibly matching TRBD1 (6 bases). Deletions cut 4 bases from V and 6 bases from J, with 16 bases between. This CDR3 is built from 15 residues. The V gene's germline CDR1 is SNHLY and CDR2 FYNNEI. The CDR3 sequence is CASSAGGPLAQPQHF. In nucleotides, the CDR3 is TGTGCCAGCAGTGCCGGGGGGCCTCTCGCTCAGCCCCAGCATTTT.

The rearrangement uses TRBV6-1 and TRBJ1-3; TRBD1 agrees at 8 bases. The germline gives CDR1 MNHNS, CDR2 SASEGT. This CDR3 is 15 amino acids long. V trimming: 6 bases; J trimming: 0 bases; junction bases outside the gene matches: 4. CDR3 DNA sequence: TGTGCCAGCAGAGACAGGGGCAACTCTGGAAACACCATATATTTT. Translated: CASRDRGNSGNTIYF.

The J gene is TRBJ2-1, the V gene TRBV6-5; D is undetermined. This CDR3 region has 15 residues. Trimming took 0 bases from V and 8 from J, leaving 14 bases between them. CDR1 and CDR2 from the germline V gene are MNHEY and SVGAGI. CDR3 nucleotides: TGTGCCAGCAGTTACTCCTTCGTTGCAGTCGATGAGCAGTTCTTC. This codes for CASSYSFVAVDEQFF.

The chain links TRBV19 to TRBJ1-5, with 9 bases that match TRBD1. This CDR3 is built from 15 residues. The J segment lost 4 bases and the V segment lost 3 bases, leaving 4 bases of the junction unmatched. Germline lookup yields CDR1 LNHDA and CDR2 SQIVND (reference sequence). CDR3 loop: CASSMEGQGNQPQHF. The CDR3 nucleotides read TGTGCCAGTAGTATGGAGGGACAGGGAAATCAGCCCCAGCATTTT.

The chain links TRBV7-9 to TRBJ2-5; D ambiguous. The V end lost 5 bases, the J end lost 4 bases, and 11 bases lay between the germline ends. Per germline, CDR1 SEHNR and CDR2 FQNEAQ (reference sequence). This CDR3 is built from 13 residues. The CDR3 DNA reads TGTGCCAGCAGCACGGGTATCTTAGAGACCCAGTACTTC. It codes for CASSTGILETQYF. Variable domain in full (rest from reference TRBV7-9 and TRBJ2-5): DTGVSQNPRHKITKRGQNVTFRCDPISEHNRLYWYRQTLGQGPEFLTYFQNEAQLEKSRLLSDRFSAERPKGSFSTLEIQRTEQGDSAMYLCASSTGILETQYFGPGTRLLVL.

The chain employs TRBV30 and TRBJ2-1; 7 bases are shared with TRBD2. V lost 2 bases and J lost 4; bases outside the gene matches: 11. The CDR3 length is 16 residues. CDR1 is GTSNPN, CDR2 SVGIG, per germline (reference sequence). The CDR3 loop reads CAWSWGAGRLYNEQFF. The CDR3 coding sequence is TGTGCCTGGAGTTGGGGAGCGGGACGATTATACAATGAGCAGTTCTTC.

The chain recombines TRBV10-2 with TRBJ2-7; tentative D call: TRBD2 (5 bases). Trimming shortened V by 5 bases and J by 6 bases, and 17 bases separated the two germline ends. CDR3 size: 14 residues. In germline, CDR1 is WSHSY, CDR2 SAAADI. In nucleotides, the CDR3 is TGCGCCAGCAGTATCGGTCCGCCGAGGGTCGAGCAGTACTTC. Amino acid sequence: CASSIGPPRVEQYF.

The chain has TRBV7-2 and TRBJ2-5; possible D gene TRBD1, 6 bases. Germline CDR1 reads SGHTA; CDR2 reads FQGNSA. V was cut by 2 bases and J by 4 bases, with 14 bases left in between. This CDR3 comprises 15 residues. In DNA, the CDR3 is TGTGCCAGCAGCTTAATTCAGGGGAAGAGAGAGACCCAGTACTTC. It encodes CASSLIQGKRETQYF.

This rearrangement joins TRBV2 to TRBJ2-2; 9 bases map to TRBD2. From germline, CDR1 is SNHLY and CDR2 FYNNEI. The ends lost 2 bases at V and 4 bases at J; junction bases unmatched: 8. This CDR3 comprises 17 residues. The CDR3 is CASSEKKAGGGTGELFF. The CDR3, as DNA: TGTGCCAGCAGTGAAAAGAAGGCGGGAGGGGGCACCGGGGAGCTGTTTTTT.

The genes are TRBV2 and TRBJ1-1; D unresolved. Trimming pared 6 bases from V and 1 base from J, leaving 15 bases between. The germline V gene encodes CDR1 SNHLY and CDR2 FYNNEI. The CDR3 has 15 amino acids. The chain's CDR3 is CASRADTSGNTEAFF. The CDR3 DNA reads TGTGCCAGCAGAGCAGACACCTCCGGGAACACTGAAGCTTTCTTT.

The V gene is TRBV5-1, the J gene TRBJ2-5; D is possibly TRBD2 (5 bases). V was trimmed by 2 bases and J by 2 bases, leaving 7 bases between them. The germline CDR1 and CDR2 sequences are SGHRS and YFSETQ. The CDR3 loop spans 13 amino acids. CDR3 bases: TGCGCCAGCAGCTTCGGGGATCAAGAGACCCAGTACTTC. Translating gives CASSFGDQETQYF.